The rows below give T cell receptor beta chains drawn from one sample of a study of CXCR3-negative and CXCR3-positive naive CD8 T cells. TCRdb re-called the 5' RACE reads and gives one entry per CDR3 protein, without DNA. Here the sample table reports roughly 40,000 distinct CDR3 sequences. Source material: memory CD8+ T cells from blood. Source of these receptors: a human donor in good health. Some clones in this sample may be carry-over from other donors' samples. Both conserved end residues are part of each CDR3.

v_call	j_call	cdr3_aa
TRBV12-3/TRBV12-4	TRBJ2-7	CASIGGAGYEQYF
TRBV6-2/TRBV6-3	TRBJ2-1	CASSYQGGANNEQFF
TRBV29-1	TRBJ2-7	CSVDPGQGTYEQYF
TRBV4-3	TRBJ2-7	CASSALFDGGLSYEQYF
TRBV14	TRBJ2-7	CASSSWTGVYEQYF
TRBV10-3	TRBJ2-7	CAIRDGASYEQYF
TRBV12-3/TRBV12-4	TRBJ1-2	CASIGGDLAGNYGYTF
TRBV4-2	TRBJ1-1	CASMDPGTEAFF
TRBV20-1	TRBJ2-7	CSARALAGEPYEQYF
TRBV13	TRBJ1-1	CASSLAGGGHTEAFF
TRBV7-3	TRBJ2-3	CASSLISADTQYF
TRBV5-6	TRBJ1-5	CASSTGDQPQHF
TRBV6-6	TRBJ2-1	CASSPRGFMSDNEQFF
TRBV7-3	TRBJ2-2	CASKLDTGELFF
TRBV6-2/TRBV6-3	TRBJ2-2	CASTQWGIGELFF